This TCR beta chain was profiled in a study of control samples from healthy donors and cancer patients. Libraries were prepared by immunoSEQ multiplex PCR; TCRdb keeps only in-frame clonotypes and omits some of them. The table records some 120,000 clones, about 92% of them present only once. This clonotype originated in a man aged 45-65 years with head and neck cancer. The specimen was PBMCs.

The CDR3 DNA reads TGTGCCAGCAGTGACTCTGAGCGGGGGGTTTCCTACGAGCAGTACTTC. Translation: CASSDSERGVSYEQYF. This chain connects TRBV6-4 to TRBJ2-7, with 9 nucleotides matching TRBD2. After removal of 0 bases from V and 1 base from J, the junction contained 4 bases not matched to a gene. CDR3 length equals 16 residues. The germline V gene encodes CDR1 MRHNA and CDR2 SNTAGT.